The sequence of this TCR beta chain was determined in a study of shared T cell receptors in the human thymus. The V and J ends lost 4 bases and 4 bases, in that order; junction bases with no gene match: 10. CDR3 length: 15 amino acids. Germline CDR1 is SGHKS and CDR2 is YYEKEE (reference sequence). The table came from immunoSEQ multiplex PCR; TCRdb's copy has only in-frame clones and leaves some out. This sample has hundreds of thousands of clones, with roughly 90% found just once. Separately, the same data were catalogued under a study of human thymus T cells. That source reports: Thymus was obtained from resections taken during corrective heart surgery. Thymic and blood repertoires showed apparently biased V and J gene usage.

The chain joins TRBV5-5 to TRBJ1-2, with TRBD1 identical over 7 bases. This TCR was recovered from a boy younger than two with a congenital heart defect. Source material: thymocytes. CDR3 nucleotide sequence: TGTGCCAGCAGCCCCCTTTTACAGGGGTCCTATGGCTACACCTTC. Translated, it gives CASSPLLQGSYGYTF.